Below, 9 T cell receptor beta chains from the same sample are listed, as sequenced in a study of shared clonotypes between healthy human individuals. Clones were read by immunoSEQ multiplex PCR, and TCRdb kept only the in-frame ones, dropping some. Of about 470,000 clones in the sample, roughly 83% are singletons; the top ten hold approximately 13%. Specimen: PBMCs. The receptors here all came from a woman aged 40 to 55 in good health. Some clones in this sample may be carry-over from other donors' samples.

V and J are TRBV28 and TRBJ1-5; TRBD1 matches 8 bases. CDR3 length: 15 amino acids. V gave up 6 bases and J gave up 3 bases; unmatched junction bases: 7. Germline V CDR1 and CDR2: MDHEN, SYDVKM. This chain's CDR3 is CASSAVDRDNQPQHF. CDR3 coding DNA: TGTGCCAGCAGCGCCGTGGACAGGGACAATCAGCCCCAGCATTTT.

The V gene is TRBV5-1, the J gene TRBJ2-1; perhaps TRBD2 as D (5 bases). CDR1 and CDR2 (germline): SGHRS, YFSETQ. V was shortened by 2 bases and J by 7 bases, with 16 bases between the two germline ends. CDR3 length: 15 amino acids. CDR3 bases: TGCGCCAGCAGCTTTGGGCCAAGAGAGGGAAATGAGCAGTTCTTC. This gives the protein CASSFGPREGNEQFF.

The chain recombines TRBV5-1 with TRBJ2-7, with 7 bases fitting TRBD1. Germline V gene data show CDR1 as SGHRS and CDR2 as YFSETQ. The CDR3 is 17 amino acids. V dropped 0 bases and J dropped 2; count of bases not matched to a gene: 11. The CDR3 nucleotides are TGCGCCAGCAGCTTGGACAGGGGCGGCGCGAATGCCTACGAGCAGTACTTC. As protein: CASSLDRGGANAYEQYF.

CDR3 DNA sequence: TGCAGTGCTAGAGATTTCAATGAGCAGTTCTTC. It yields the protein CSARDFNEQFF. V gene TRBV20-1 combines with J gene TRBJ2-1, with D hard to call. Trimming removed 0 bases from V and 6 bases from J, with 3 bases in between. The CDR3 consists of 11 residues. Germline CDR1 DFQATT, CDR2 SNEGSKA (reference sequence).

This chain connects TRBV28 to TRBJ1-1; D ambiguous. V was pared by 5 bases and J by 1 base, with 11 bases between. This CDR3 has 14 residues. Germline CDR1 and CDR2: MDHEN and SYDVKM. In nucleotides, the CDR3 is TGTGCCAGCAGTCCCTTGCCCGGGAACACTGAAGCTTTCTTT. This gives the protein CASSPLPGNTEAFF.

The J gene is TRBJ2-3, the V gene TRBV6-1, with D unclear. CDR3 length equals 15 residues. V lost 3 bases and J lost 0, with 10 bases in between. The germline V gene has CDR1 MNHNS and CDR2 SASEGT. This CDR3 is CASSESVASTDTQYF. The CDR3 DNA reads as TGTGCCAGCAGTGAGAGTGTAGCCAGCACAGATACGCAGTATTTT.

This clone was seen only a few times. A much larger clone differs by one base, so this may be a read error. Different DNA sequences within this sample yield the same CDR3. The J gene is TRBJ2-7, the V gene TRBV5-1; the match to TRBD1 covers 7 bases. Trimming removed 4 bases from V and 2 bases from J; junction bases left unmatched: 3. Germline CDR1 is SGHRS and CDR2 is YFSETQ. The CDR3 sequence is 13 residues long. The CDR3 loop is CASSRDSTYEQYF. In DNA form, the CDR3 reads TGCGCCAGCAGCCGGGACAGCACCTACGAGCAGTACTTC.

V gene TRBV5-1 combines with J gene TRBJ2-6, with TRBD2 identical over 10 bases. The germline gives CDR1 SGHRS, CDR2 YFSETQ. The length of the CDR3 is 18 residues. The junction had 5 bases not matched to a gene; V was cut back by 0 bases and J by 2 bases. The CDR3 loop reads CASSLGRLAGAGANVLTF. The CDR3 bases are TGCGCCAGCAGCTTGGGCAGGCTAGCGGGGGCTGGGGCCAACGTCCTGACTTTC.

V is TRBV5-1 and J is TRBJ2-7; a weak D match, TRBD2 (6 bases). Germline V gene sequence: CDR1 SGHRS, CDR2 YFSETQ. This CDR3 contains 15 residues. V was pared by 5 bases and J by 1 base, with 16 bases between. The CDR3 DNA follows: TGCGCCAGCAGACTCTTCCGGGACTGGTCCTACGAGCAGTACTTC. Amino acid sequence: CASRLFRDWSYEQYF. The full variable domain, its missing parts supplied by reference TRBV5-1 and TRBJ2-7, is KAGVTQTPRYLIKTRGQQVTLSCSPISGHRSVSWYQQTPGQGLQFLFEYFSETQRNKGNFPGRFSGRQFSNSRSEMNVSTLELGDSALYLCASRLFRDWSYEQYFGPGTRLTVT.